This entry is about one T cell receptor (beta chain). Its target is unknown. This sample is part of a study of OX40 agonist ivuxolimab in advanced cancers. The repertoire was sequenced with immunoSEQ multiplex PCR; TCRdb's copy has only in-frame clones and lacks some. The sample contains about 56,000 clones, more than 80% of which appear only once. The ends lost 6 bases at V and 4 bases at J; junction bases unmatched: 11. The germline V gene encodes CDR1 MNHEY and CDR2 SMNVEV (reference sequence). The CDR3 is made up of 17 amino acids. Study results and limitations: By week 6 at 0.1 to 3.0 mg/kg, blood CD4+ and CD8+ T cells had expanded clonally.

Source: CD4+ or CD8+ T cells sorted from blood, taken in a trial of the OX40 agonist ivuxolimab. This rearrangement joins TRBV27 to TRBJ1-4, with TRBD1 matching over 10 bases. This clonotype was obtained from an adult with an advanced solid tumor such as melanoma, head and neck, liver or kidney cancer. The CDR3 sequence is CASRSGTGAIGNEKLFF. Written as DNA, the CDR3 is TGTGCCAGCAGGTCCGGGACAGGGGCGATCGGTAATGAAAAACTGTTTTTT.